This T cell receptor beta chain was sequenced in a study of spatial heterogeneity in lung cancer. Study background: The authors sequenced available follow-up PBMC samples, taken a median of roughly two years after resection.

This clonotype was seen ten or more times. The CDR3 runs to 12 residues. V was pared by 5 bases and J by 6 bases, with 1 base of the junction left unmatched. The V gene's germline CDR1 is LNHDA and CDR2 SQIVND (reference sequence). This sample's time point: blood at routine non-recurrence follow-up after resection. Single TCR cDNA molecules each had their own unique molecular identifier. TCRdb used MiXCR to reprocess the 5' RACE reads, holding one entry per CDR3 protein. Of 15,000 to 20,000 distinct CDR3 sequences in the sample, around 5.9% are singletons; the top ten hold under 30%. The source is a male donor with early-stage non-small cell lung cancer. This sample comprised PBMCs, obtained at follow-up. This sequence joins TRBV19 and TRBJ2-1, with TRBD1 identical over 7 bases. The DNA for the CDR3 is TGTGCCAGTAGTGACAGGGCCAATGAGCAGTTCTTC. It is translated as CASSDRANEQFF.